The 26 T cell receptor beta chains below were found in one sample sequenced in a study of T-cell reconstitution after alpha-beta-depleted transplantation in children (dated by TCRdb to about 2016). To prepare the library, PCR was applied. Instrument on record: Illumina HiSeq 2500. TCR libraries were prepared with molecular barcoding, using unique molecular identifiers to normalize TCRbeta repertoire quantification. TCRdb's own reprocessing of the public reads used fastp at Q25 and MiXCR and kept productive beta chains. Identical CDR3 proteins give one entry, which carries the most common genes and DNA. Here the sample has about 480,000 distinct CDR3 sequences; 12% occur a single time. The biggest ten clones account for 4.5% to 6% of the sample. This specimen consisted of PBMCs from the stem cell graft donor, obtained from the stem cell graft. The receptors shown here come from a human donor who donated a stem cell graft to a child with combined immunodeficiency.

The sample holds many counts of this clonotype. V and J are TRBV6-2 or TRBV6-3 and TRBJ2-2, with D perhaps matching TRBD2 (5 bases). Trimming stripped 6 bases from V and 5 bases from J, with 16 bases between. The germline V gene encodes CDR1 MNHEY and CDR2 SVGEGT. This CDR3 spans 15 amino acids. CDR3 in DNA: TGTGCCAGCAGCCGCGAGGGAGCCTGGACCGGGGAGCTGTTTTTT. It is translated as CASSREGAWTGELFF.

In its sample, this clonotype was seen many times. This chain links TRBV5-1 with TRBJ2-1; 7 nucleotides agree with TRBD2. Germline CDR1 is SGHRS and CDR2 is YFSETQ. The V gene end was trimmed by 6 bases and the J gene end by 10 bases; junction bases not matched to a gene: 16. The CDR3 totals 15 residues. The CDR3, as DNA: TGCGCCAGCACCCCGTTAGGGGAGGGCCTTAGAGAGCAGTTCTTC. Its translation is CASTPLGEGLREQFF.

This clonotype was picked up a small number of times. J is TRBJ2-7 and V is TRBV4-3; 7 nucleotides line up with TRBD2. The CDR3 has 15 amino acids. With V trimmed by 0 bases and J by 2 bases, 4 bases remained unmatched. Germline CDR1 is LGHNA and CDR2 is YSLEER. CDR3 DNA sequence: TGCGCCAGCAGCCAAGAGGCTAGCGGAACCTACGAGCAGTACTTC. Its protein is CASSQEASGTYEQYF.

The V and J genes are TRBV7-9 and TRBJ2-3; D uncertain. V lost 3 bases and J 5 bases, leaving 15 bases between the germline ends. The CDR3 is made up of 15 amino acids. CDR1 is SEHNR, CDR2 FQNEAQ, per germline (reference sequence). CDR3: CASSFLSGLLDTQYF. DNA for the CDR3: TGTGCCAGCAGCTTTCTGTCGGGCCTTCTAGATACGCAGTATTTT. Full variable domain (missing parts from reference TRBV7-9 and TRBJ2-3): DTGVSQNPRHKITKRGQNVTFRCDPISEHNRLYWYRQTLGQGPEFLTYFQNEAQLEKSRLLSDRFSAERPKGSFSTLEIQRTEQGDSAMYLCASSFLSGLLDTQYFGPGTRLTVL.

This clonotype counts as medium-sized. The chain couples TRBV20-1 to TRBJ2-7; 7 bases match TRBD1. Trimming at V came to 6 bases and at J to 3 bases, leaving 17 bases not matched to a gene. CDR3 size: 16 residues. CDR1 is DFQATT, CDR2 SNEGSKA, per germline (reference sequence). As DNA, the CDR3 is TGCAGTGCCGCACGACCCTTCGGGACAGATCACTACGAGCAGTACTTC. Translated: CSAARPFGTDHYEQYF.

This clonotype showed up just a few times. The chain is built from TRBV6-2 or TRBV6-3 and TRBJ2-5, with TRBD2 matching 9 bases. The J segment lost 6 bases and the V segment lost 6 bases, leaving 14 bases of the junction unmatched. The germline V gene has CDR1 MNHEY and CDR2 SVGEGT. The CDR3 sequence is 16 residues long. The CDR3 spells CASSAGAAGGLKTQYF. The CDR3 nucleotides read TGTGCCAGCAGCGCGGGGGCCGCGGGAGGGCTGAAGACCCAGTACTTC.

The chain links TRBV5-1 to TRBJ2-3, with 11 bases aligning to TRBD2. Germline assignment: CDR1 SGHRS and CDR2 YFSETQ. The CDR3 length is 18 residues. V shed 4 bases, J shed 0 bases, and the junction held 10 bases outside the gene matches. The CDR3 DNA sequence: TGCGCCAGCAGCCTCACTAGCGGGGGTGACCCTAGCACAGATACGCAGTATTTT. Encoded protein: CASSLTSGGDPSTDTQYF. Full variable domain (remainder filled in from reference TRBV5-1 and TRBJ2-3): KAGVTQTPRYLIKTRGQQVTLSCSPISGHRSVSWYQQTPGQGLQFLFEYFSETQRNKGNFPGRFSGRQFSNSRSEMNVSTLELGDSALYLCASSLTSGGDPSTDTQYFGPGTRLTVL.

This clonotype was counted only a few times. This sequence joins TRBV12-3 or TRBV12-4 and TRBJ1-3; D unresolved. V lost 11 bases and J 1 base, leaving 12 bases between the germline ends. The length of the CDR3 is 13 residues. The DNA of the CDR3 is TGTGCCGCCGGAGACGGGTCTGGAAACACCATATATTTT. Translated: CAAGDGSGNTIYF.

The chain employs TRBV2 and TRBJ2-2, with D tentatively TRBD2 (6 bases). Trimming cost V 2 bases and J 6 bases, with 10 bases left between them. Germline assignment: CDR1 SNHLY and CDR2 FYNNEI. CDR3 length equals 14 residues. The CDR3 nucleotides are TGTGCCAGCAGTGAACGTAGCGGTCCCGGGGAGCTGTTTTTT. Protein: CASSERSGPGELFF. The full variable domain, in which reference TRBV2 and TRBJ2-2 provide the parts outside the CDR3, is EPEVTQTPSHQVTQMGQEVILRCVPISNHLYFYWYRQILGQKVEFLVSFYNNEISEKSEIFDDQFSVERPDGSNFTLKIRSTKLEDSAMYFCASSERSGPGELFFGEGSRLTVL.

The chain is built from TRBV12-3 or TRBV12-4 and TRBJ1-2; D unclear. This CDR3 has 13 residues. Deletions cut 5 bases from V and 4 bases from J, with 11 bases between. CDR3 sequence (DNA): TGTGCCAGCAGTGCCGGCCCGGGCTATGGCTACACCTTC. Translated, it gives CASSAGPGYGYTF.

This clonotype has just a few counts. The chain is built from TRBV10-3 and TRBJ2-5; 11 nucleotides line up with TRBD2. The V segment lost 5 bases and the J segment 0 bases; nucleotides outside the gene matches: 5. The CDR3 loop spans 16 amino acids. Germline lookup yields CDR1 ENHRY and CDR2 SYGVKD. The CDR3 coding sequence is TGTGCCATCAGTCCACTAGCGGGAGAGCACCAAGAGACCCAGTACTTC. Protein product: CAISPLAGEHQETQYF.

There are many counts of this clonotype. The chain recombines TRBV7-9 with TRBJ2-5; D might be TRBD1 (6 bases). CDR3 size: 15 residues. CDR1 is SEHNR, CDR2 FQNEAQ, per germline (reference sequence). The V and J ends lost 2 bases and 4 bases respectively, with 14 bases between them. CDR3 protein: CASSLPTGIGETQYF. The CDR3 DNA reads TGTGCCAGCAGCTTACCTACAGGGATTGGAGAGACCCAGTACTTC.

This clonotype appeared a few times. The chain carries TRBV28 and TRBJ2-7, with TRBD1 matching 8 bases. Trimming at V came to 5 bases and at J to 1 base, leaving 10 bases not matched to a gene. The germline CDR1 and CDR2 sequences are MDHEN and SYDVKM. The CDR3 loop spans 16 amino acids. In nucleotides, the CDR3 is TGTGCCAGCAGTCTGGACAGGGCCCCGTGGTCCTACGAGCAGTACTTC. Its protein is CASSLDRAPWSYEQYF.

The chain uses TRBV28 and TRBJ2-1; D may be TRBD2 (6 bases). The ends were cut back, 6 bases at V and 2 bases at J, with 14 bases in the middle. Looked up from germline, CDR1 is MDHEN and CDR2 is SYDVKM. The CDR3 contains 15 residues. The CDR3 spells CASSPPGGAYNEQFF. The DNA of the CDR3 is TGTGCCAGCAGCCCCCCCGGCGGGGCCTACAATGAGCAGTTCTTC.

This rearrangement joins TRBV12-3 or TRBV12-4 to TRBJ2-7; tentatively, D is TRBD1 (6 bases). This CDR3 is built from 12 residues. Trimming took 8 bases from V and 6 from J, leaving 14 bases between them. The CDR3 region has the DNA TGTGCCAGCGACACAGGGTTCGGCGAGCAGTACTTC. The encoded protein is CASDTGFGEQYF.

This clonotype occurred a few times. The chain combines TRBV6-1 with TRBJ2-1; the D is unclear. From germline, CDR1 is MNHNS and CDR2 SASEGT. V lost 4 bases and J 8 bases, leaving 15 bases between the germline ends. There are 14 residues in the CDR3. The CDR3 DNA reads TGTGCCAGCAGTGTTCCCCTAGGGTCCGATGAGCAGTTCTTC. It specifies CASSVPLGSDEQFF.

The V gene is TRBV4-1, the J gene TRBJ1-2; D possibly corresponds to TRBD1 (6 bases). Germline V lookup: CDR1 MGHRA, CDR2 YSYEKL. The CDR3 spans 14 residues. V gave up 4 bases and J gave up 4 bases, with 13 bases separating them. The CDR3 reads CASSPLGAGYGYTF. DNA of the CDR3: TGCGCCAGCAGCCCCTTGGGGGCCGGCTATGGCTACACCTTC.

This sequence joins TRBV9 and TRBJ2-3; a weak D match, TRBD2 (5 bases). Germline loops: CDR1 SGDLS, CDR2 YYNGEE. The length of the CDR3 is 14 residues. Trimming took off 3 bases at V and 5 bases at J, with 13 bases between the two ends. CDR3 region: CASSGKRMEDTQYF. Written as DNA, the CDR3 is TGTGCCAGCAGCGGAAAGCGGATGGAAGATACGCAGTATTTT.

The chain is built from TRBV6-2 or TRBV6-3 and TRBJ2-1, with TRBD2 identical over 11 bases. Trimming at V came to 2 bases and at J to 7 bases, leaving 22 bases not matched to a gene. Per the germline V gene, CDR1 is MNHEY and CDR2 is SVGEGT. The CDR3 sequence is 21 residues long. The CDR3 spells CASSYPTNFPQLAGVKNEQFF. CDR3 in DNA: TGTGCCAGCAGTTACCCAACCAACTTCCCCCAACTAGCGGGAGTAAAAAATGAGCAGTTCTTC.

The CDR3 nucleotides read TGCAGTGGAGTAGACGTTTCCCAAGAGACCCAGTACTTC. Residues: CSGVDVSQETQYF. J is TRBJ2-5 and V is TRBV20-1; no reliable D call. The CDR3 consists of 13 residues. CDR1 and CDR2 from the germline V gene are DFQATT and SNEGSKA (reference sequence). The V end lost 7 bases, the J end lost 1 base, and 13 bases lay between the germline ends.

The table lists this clonotype with many counts. This chain connects TRBV5-6 to TRBJ2-5; 7 bases agree with TRBD2. Germline V gene sequence: CDR1 SGHDT, CDR2 YYEEEE. The CDR3 consists of 14 residues. Trimming at V came to 4 bases and at J to 7 bases, leaving 10 bases not matched to a gene. The CDR3 coding sequence is TGTGCCAGCAGCGGCGGACTAGTCTTGGGGACCCAGTACTTC. This translates into CASSGGLVLGTQYF.

Turning to this clonotype: A much larger clone differs by one base, so this may be a read error. This chain uses TRBV10-3 with TRBJ2-1, with 10 bases lining up with TRBD2. V trimming: 11 bases; J trimming: 6 bases; junction bases outside the gene matches: 16. Germline assignment: CDR1 ENHRY and CDR2 SYGVKD. The CDR3 sequence is 16 residues long. The chain's CDR3 is CAQTVAGGPGCNEQFF. The CDR3 DNA sequence: TGTGCCCAAACGGTAGCGGGGGGACCAGGCTGCAATGAGCAGTTCTTC.

This clonotype was observed a handful of times. CDR3 loop: CASRQKNTGELFF. In DNA, the CDR3 is TGTGCCAGCAGACAGAAAAACACCGGGGAGCTGTTTTTT. The chain joins TRBV5-6 to TRBJ2-2; D is unclear. Per germline, CDR1 SGHDT and CDR2 YYEEEE. The V gene lost 5 bases and the J gene lost 2 bases, with 7 bases spanning the gap. The CDR3 spans 13 residues.

This clonotype occurred many times. The rearrangement joins TRBV6-2 or TRBV6-3 to TRBJ2-1; 9 positions agree with TRBD1. Looked up from germline, CDR1 is MNHEY and CDR2 is SVGEGT. CDR3 length: 14 residues. Germline trimming cut 4 bases from V and 6 bases from J; bases unmatched to any gene: 4. The CDR3 nucleotides are TGTGCCAGCAGTTGGGACAGGGCGCTCAATGAGCAGTTCTTC. Translating it yields CASSWDRALNEQFF.

This clonotype was counted many times. This chain uses TRBV3-1 with TRBJ2-5; D unresolved. Trimming left V 0 bases short and J 7 bases short, with 9 bases between. The CDR3 runs to 13 residues. Per germline, CDR1 LGHDT and CDR2 YNNKEL (reference sequence). CDR3 sequence: CASSQDWGSTQYF. The CDR3 nucleotides read TGTGCCAGCAGCCAAGATTGGGGTTCGACCCAGTACTTC.

This clonotype was detected a few times. The rearrangement joins TRBV9 to TRBJ2-7; tentative D call: TRBD1 (6 bases). The germline CDR1 and CDR2 sequences are SGDLS and YYNGEE. This CDR3 comprises 16 residues. Trimming took 3 bases from V and 2 from J, leaving 18 bases between them. CDR3 in amino acids: CASSADVGGDAYEQYF. The CDR3 DNA follows: TGTGCCAGCAGCGCGGACGTTGGGGGCGACGCCTACGAGCAGTACTTC.